Listed below are T cell receptor beta chains from one sample, sequenced in a study of blood T cell repertoires in COVID-19. Here immunoSEQ multiplex PCR was the method, and the copy in TCRdb shows in-frame clones only, minus some. This sample yields 100,000 to 120,000 clones, of which around 74% are seen a single time; roughly a fifth belongs to the top ten. The sequenced material came from peripheral blood. The receptors stem from a woman in her 70s with acute or convalescent COVID-19. CDR3s include the opening cysteine and the closing phenylalanine or tryptophan. Each record gives: V gene, D gene, J gene, CDR3 length, clone size, CDR3 protein, CDR3 DNA. The D gene is left open where the match is weak. For some rows the clone size is stated as once, few or many, or as a class when expanded; others skip it.

v_call: TRBV19
d_call: .
j_call: TRBJ1-2
cdr3_length: 13
clone_size: few
cdr3_aa: CASSTGDHYGYTF
cdr3_nt: TGTGCCAGTAGTACAGGGGATCACTATGGCTACACCTTC

v_call: TRBV4-1
d_call: .
j_call: TRBJ2-5
cdr3_length: 14
clone_size: .
cdr3_aa: CASSHEGGWETQYF
cdr3_nt: TGCGCCAGCAGCCACGAGGGGGGGTGGGAGACCCAGTACTTC

v_call: TRBV7-9
d_call: .
j_call: TRBJ1-1
cdr3_length: 13
clone_size: few
cdr3_aa: CASTLSGNTEAFF
cdr3_nt: TGTGCCAGCACCCTGAGTGGGAACACTGAAGCTTTCTTT

v_call: TRBV5-4
d_call: .
j_call: TRBJ1-1
cdr3_length: 11
clone_size: .
cdr3_aa: CASSRGTEAFF
cdr3_nt: TGTGCCAGCAGCAGGGGCACTGAAGCTTTCTTT

v_call: TRBV28
d_call: .
j_call: TRBJ1-1
cdr3_length: 12
clone_size: .
cdr3_aa: CASSGKNTEAFF
cdr3_nt: TGTGCCAGCAGTGGCAAGAACACTGAAGCTTTCTTT

v_call: TRBV10-3
d_call: .
j_call: TRBJ2-5
cdr3_length: 15
clone_size: .
cdr3_aa: CAISTFPPGQETQYF
cdr3_nt: TGTGCCATCAGTACCTTCCCACCAGGGCAAGAGACCCAGTACTTC

v_call: TRBV27
d_call: .
j_call: TRBJ2-2
cdr3_length: 14
clone_size: once
cdr3_aa: CASRRIGGPGELFF
cdr3_nt: TGTGCCAGCAGACGAATCGGGGGGCCCGGGGAGCTGTTTTTT

v_call: TRBV15
d_call: TRBD2
j_call: TRBJ2-5
cdr3_length: 18
clone_size: once
cdr3_aa: CATSRDLTAGGLQETQYF
cdr3_nt: TGTGCCACCAGCAGAGATCTCACGGCGGGGGGTCTTCAAGAGACCCAGTACTTC

v_call: TRBV7-6
d_call: TRBD1
j_call: TRBJ1-6
cdr3_length: 15
clone_size: once
cdr3_aa: CASSRDRGYNSPLHF
cdr3_nt: TGTGCCAGCAGCCGCGACAGGGGGTATAATTCACCCCTCCACTTT

v_call: TRBV4-1
d_call: TRBD1
j_call: TRBJ1-6
cdr3_length: 17
clone_size: .
cdr3_aa: CASSPQDTDRGNSPLHF
cdr3_nt: TGCGCCAGCAGCCCACAAGATACGGACAGGGGTAATTCACCCCTCCACTTT

v_call: TRBV30
d_call: TRBD1
j_call: TRBJ1-6
cdr3_length: 17
clone_size: .
cdr3_aa: CAWSRRDRGTYNSPLHF
cdr3_nt: TGTGCCTGGAGTCGCCGGGACAGAGGGACCTATAATTCACCCCTCCACTTT

v_call: TRBV5-1
d_call: .
j_call: TRBJ2-7
cdr3_length: 15
clone_size: .
cdr3_aa: CASSPGDITSYEQYF
cdr3_nt: TGCGCCAGCAGCCCCGGGGACATTACATCCTACGAGCAGTACTTC

v_call: TRBV23-1
d_call: .
j_call: TRBJ1-4
cdr3_length: 15
clone_size: .
cdr3_aa: CASIPRSATNEKLFF
cdr3_nt: TGCGCCAGCATCCCCCGGAGCGCAACTAATGAAAAACTGTTTTTT

v_call: TRBV30
d_call: TRBD2
j_call: TRBJ2-1
cdr3_length: 14
clone_size: .
cdr3_aa: CAWSVISGVNEQFF
cdr3_nt: TGTGCCTGGAGTGTGATTAGCGGGGTTAATGAGCAGTTCTTC

v_call: TRBV2
d_call: .
j_call: TRBJ1-3
cdr3_length: 14
clone_size: .
cdr3_aa: CASRRDISGNTIYF
cdr3_nt: TGTGCCAGCAGGAGGGACATCTCTGGAAACACCATATATTTT

v_call: TRBV11-2
d_call: .
j_call: TRBJ1-2
cdr3_length: 13
clone_size: .
cdr3_aa: CASSHTGLGGYTF
cdr3_nt: TGTGCCAGCAGCCACACAGGGCTGGGAGGCTACACCTTC

v_call: TRBV30
d_call: .
j_call: TRBJ1-1
cdr3_length: 16
clone_size: .
cdr3_aa: CAWSNGGMISSTEAFF
cdr3_nt: TGTGCCTGGAGTAACGGGGGAATGATTTCAAGCACTGAAGCTTTCTTT

v_call: TRBV6-2/TRBV6-3
d_call: TRBD1
j_call: TRBJ1-5
cdr3_length: 15
clone_size: .
cdr3_aa: CASSSPGTGGQPQHF
cdr3_nt: TGTGCCAGCAGTTCCCCGGGGACAGGGGGTCAGCCCCAGCATTTT

v_call: TRBV3-1/TRBV3-2
d_call: .
j_call: TRBJ2-7
cdr3_length: 14
clone_size: many
cdr3_aa: CASSPQVSSYEQYF
cdr3_nt: TGTGCCAGCAGCCCACAGGTTAGCTCCTACGAGCAGTACTTC

v_call: TRBV5-1
d_call: TRBD1
j_call: TRBJ2-2
cdr3_length: 15
clone_size: .
cdr3_aa: CASSPSTGGSGELFF
cdr3_nt: TGCGCCAGCAGCCCCAGTACAGGGGGCTCCGGGGAGCTGTTTTTT

v_call: TRBV4-3
d_call: TRBD2
j_call: TRBJ2-5
cdr3_length: 16
clone_size: .
cdr3_aa: CASSQGLAGGQETQYF
cdr3_nt: TGCGCCAGCAGCCAAGGGTTAGCGGGGGGGCAAGAGACCCAGTACTTC

v_call: TRBV15
d_call: .
j_call: TRBJ1-5
cdr3_length: 14
clone_size: .
cdr3_aa: CATSASVSNQPQHF
cdr3_nt: TGTGCCACCAGCGCCTCAGTTAGCAATCAGCCCCAGCATTTT

v_call: TRBV15
d_call: .
j_call: TRBJ1-1
cdr3_length: 13
clone_size: .
cdr3_aa: CATSSIFGTEAFF
cdr3_nt: TGTGCCACCAGCAGTATATTCGGGACTGAAGCTTTCTTT

v_call: TRBV6-5
d_call: .
j_call: TRBJ1-1
cdr3_length: 14
clone_size: .
cdr3_aa: CASSSLQGNTEAFF
cdr3_nt: TGTGCCAGCAGTTCCCTACAGGGAAACACTGAAGCTTTCTTT

v_call: TRBV4-1
d_call: .
j_call: TRBJ1-2
cdr3_length: 16
clone_size: medium-sized
cdr3_aa: CASSQDAATSNYGYTF
cdr3_nt: TGCGCCAGCAGCCAAGATGCGGCCACCTCTAACTATGGCTACACCTTC

v_call: TRBV6-5
d_call: .
j_call: TRBJ1-2
cdr3_length: 13
clone_size: .
cdr3_aa: CASSTGLGYGYTF
cdr3_nt: TGTGCCAGCAGTACCGGACTGGGCTATGGCTACACCTTC

v_call: TRBV18
d_call: TRBD1
j_call: TRBJ1-1
cdr3_length: 14
clone_size: .
cdr3_aa: CASSPAGQGYPAFF
cdr3_nt: TGTGCCAGCTCACCAGCGGGACAGGGGTATCCAGCTTTCTTT

v_call: TRBV30
d_call: .
j_call: TRBJ1-5
cdr3_length: 13
clone_size: once
cdr3_aa: CAWRESPNQPQHF
cdr3_nt: TGTGCCTGGAGAGAAAGCCCCAATCAGCCCCAGCATTTT

v_call: TRBV10-3
d_call: TRBD1
j_call: TRBJ2-2
cdr3_length: 14
clone_size: many
cdr3_aa: CATLRDRDTGELFF
cdr3_nt: TGTGCCACCCTCCGGGACAGGGACACCGGGGAGCTGTTTTTT

v_call: TRBV4-3
d_call: TRBD2
j_call: TRBJ2-1
cdr3_length: 21
clone_size: .
cdr3_aa: CASSPEKPGTSGGYSYNEQFF
cdr3_nt: TGCGCCAGCAGCCCAGAAAAGCCCGGGACTAGCGGGGGCTACTCCTACAATGAGCAGTTCTTC

v_call: TRBV4-1
d_call: .
j_call: TRBJ2-6
cdr3_length: 19
clone_size: .
cdr3_aa: CASSQGLGAGLPGANVLTF
cdr3_nt: TGCGCCAGCAGCCAAGGGCTCGGGGCGGGGCTGCCTGGGGCCAACGTCCTGACTTTC

v_call: TRBV28
d_call: TRBD1
j_call: TRBJ1-5
cdr3_length: 16
clone_size: .
cdr3_aa: CASSSTGTGPNQPQHF
cdr3_nt: TGTGCCAGCAGTTCGACCGGGACAGGGCCTAATCAGCCCCAGCATTTT

v_call: TRBV3-1/TRBV3-2
d_call: .
j_call: TRBJ1-1
cdr3_length: 15
clone_size: .
cdr3_aa: CASSPGVRRGTEAFF
cdr3_nt: TGTGCCAGCAGCCCTGGGGTCCGGAGGGGCACTGAAGCTTTCTTT

v_call: TRBV6-1
d_call: TRBD2
j_call: TRBJ2-3
cdr3_length: 16
clone_size: .
cdr3_aa: CASSDGRGGSTDTQYF
cdr3_nt: TGTGCCAGCAGTGACGGGCGCGGGGGGTCCACAGATACGCAGTATTTT

v_call: TRBV6-4
d_call: TRBD1
j_call: TRBJ1-2
cdr3_length: 14
clone_size: .
cdr3_aa: CASSQPTGRNGYTF
cdr3_nt: TGTGCCAGCAGCCAACCGACAGGGCGAAATGGCTACACCTTC

v_call: TRBV18
d_call: .
j_call: TRBJ2-7
cdr3_length: 12
clone_size: few
cdr3_aa: CASSPDSYEQYF
cdr3_nt: TGTGCCAGCTCACCTGACAGTTACGAGCAGTACTTC

v_call: TRBV19
d_call: .
j_call: TRBJ1-4
cdr3_length: 15
clone_size: .
cdr3_aa: CASSARQGPNEKLFF
cdr3_nt: TGTGCCAGTAGCGCTCGCCAGGGGCCTAATGAAAAACTGTTTTTT

v_call: TRBV6-5
d_call: TRBD1
j_call: TRBJ1-2
cdr3_length: 16
clone_size: .
cdr3_aa: CASSYSSRQGDYGYTF
cdr3_nt: TGTGCCAGCAGTTACTCTAGTCGACAGGGAGACTATGGCTACACCTTC

v_call: TRBV5-1
d_call: TRBD1
j_call: TRBJ1-2
cdr3_length: 13
clone_size: .
cdr3_aa: CASSSGRGYGYTF
cdr3_nt: TGCGCCAGCAGCTCGGGCAGGGGGTATGGCTACACCTTC

v_call: TRBV7-9
d_call: .
j_call: TRBJ1-2
cdr3_length: 14
clone_size: .
cdr3_aa: CASSPRLTATPYTF
cdr3_nt: TGTGCCAGCAGCCCACGACTGACAGCAACGCCCTACACCTTC

v_call: TRBV29-1
d_call: .
j_call: TRBJ2-1
cdr3_length: 11
clone_size: once
cdr3_aa: CSVEVGYEQFF
cdr3_nt: TGCAGCGTTGAAGTGGGCTATGAGCAGTTCTTC

v_call: TRBV14
d_call: TRBD2
j_call: TRBJ2-1
cdr3_length: 16
clone_size: .
cdr3_aa: CASRSTLAGGLHEQFF
cdr3_nt: TGTGCCAGCAGATCGACATTAGCGGGGGGGCTCCATGAGCAGTTCTTC

v_call: TRBV3-1/TRBV3-2
d_call: TRBD1
j_call: TRBJ1-2
cdr3_length: 14
clone_size: .
cdr3_aa: CASSQGTGGYGYTF
cdr3_nt: TGTGCCAGCAGCCAAGGGACAGGGGGCTATGGCTACACCTTC

v_call: TRBV28
d_call: TRBD1
j_call: TRBJ2-7
cdr3_length: 15
clone_size: .
cdr3_aa: CASSSPGQGAYEQYF
cdr3_nt: TGTGCCAGCAGTTCTCCGGGACAGGGTGCCTACGAGCAGTACTTC

v_call: TRBV19
d_call: TRBD1
j_call: TRBJ2-1
cdr3_length: 15
clone_size: once
cdr3_aa: CASSIYRGPYNEQFF
cdr3_nt: TGTGCCAGTAGTATTTACAGGGGGCCCTACAATGAGCAGTTCTTC

v_call: TRBV5-4
d_call: TRBD2
j_call: TRBJ2-7
cdr3_length: 18
clone_size: .
cdr3_aa: CASSLGGGALFRSYEQYF
cdr3_nt: TGTGCCAGCAGCTTGGGCGGGGGGGCTCTGTTCCGCTCCTACGAGCAGTACTTC

v_call: TRBV2
d_call: .
j_call: TRBJ2-7
cdr3_length: 15
clone_size: .
cdr3_aa: CASSEGGVDGYEQYF
cdr3_nt: TGTGCCAGCAGTGAAGGGGGGGTAGATGGGTACGAGCAGTACTTC

v_call: TRBV6-5
d_call: .
j_call: TRBJ1-1
cdr3_length: 15
clone_size: few
cdr3_aa: CASSYSSQGQAEAFF
cdr3_nt: TGTGCCAGCAGTTACTCGAGTCAGGGGCAGGCTGAAGCTTTCTTT

v_call: TRBV5-4
d_call: .
j_call: TRBJ1-2
cdr3_length: 13
clone_size: once
cdr3_aa: CASSLPGNYGYTF
cdr3_nt: TGTGCCAGCAGCCTCCCAGGGAACTATGGCTACACCTTC